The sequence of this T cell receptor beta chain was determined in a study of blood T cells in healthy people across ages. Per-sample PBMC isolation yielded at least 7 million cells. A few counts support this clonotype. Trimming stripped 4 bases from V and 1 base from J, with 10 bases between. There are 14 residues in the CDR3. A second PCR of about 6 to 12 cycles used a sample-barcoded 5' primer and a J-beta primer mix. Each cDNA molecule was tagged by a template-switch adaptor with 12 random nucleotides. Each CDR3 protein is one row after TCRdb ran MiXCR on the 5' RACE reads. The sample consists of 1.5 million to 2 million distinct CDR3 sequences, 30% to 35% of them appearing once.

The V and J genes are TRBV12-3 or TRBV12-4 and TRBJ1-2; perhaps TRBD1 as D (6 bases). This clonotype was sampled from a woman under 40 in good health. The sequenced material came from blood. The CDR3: CASSSGTLNYGYTF. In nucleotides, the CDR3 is TGTGCCAGCAGTTCCGGGACACTTAACTATGGCTACACCTTC.